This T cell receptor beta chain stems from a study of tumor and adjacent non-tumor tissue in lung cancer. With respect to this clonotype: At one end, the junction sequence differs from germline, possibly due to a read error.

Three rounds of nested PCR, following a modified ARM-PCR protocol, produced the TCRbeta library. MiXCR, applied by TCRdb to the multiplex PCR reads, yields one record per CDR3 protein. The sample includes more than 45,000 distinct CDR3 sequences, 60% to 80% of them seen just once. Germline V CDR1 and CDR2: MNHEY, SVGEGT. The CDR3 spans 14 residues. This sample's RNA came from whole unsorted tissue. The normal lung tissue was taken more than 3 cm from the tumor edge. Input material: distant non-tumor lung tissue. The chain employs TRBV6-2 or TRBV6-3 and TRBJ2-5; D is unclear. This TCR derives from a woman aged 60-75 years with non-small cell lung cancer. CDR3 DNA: TGTGCCAGCAGTTTTATAGGTTCCCAAGAGACTCAGTACTTC. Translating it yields CASSFIGSQETQYF.